The 19 T cell receptor beta chains in this list originate from one sample, sequenced in a study of blood T cell repertoires in COVID-19 (dated by TCRdb to 2018 to 2020). The receptor library was made with the immunoSEQ multiplex PCR assay. As stored in TCRdb, this immuneACCESS dataset retains in-frame rearrangements with V and J assigned. A fraction of the clones does not appear; measured against another copy, unresolved V genes explain less than half of the discrepancy, and the remainder lacks a known reason. The sample includes approximately 140,000 clones, with 80% to 90% observed a single time. More than 2% of the sample comes from the top ten. Sequencing was done on a sample of PBMCs or T cells enriched from blood (not recorded which). These receptors came from a man in his forties with acute COVID-19.

The rearrangement links TRBV10-1 to TRBJ2-7; TRBD1 matches 8 bases. This CDR3 spans 17 amino acids. Trimming took 5 bases from V and 6 from J; bases not matched to a gene: 18. Looked up from germline, CDR1 is WNHNN and CDR2 is SYGVQD (reference sequence). CDR3 region: CASSRGTGDLRGLEQYF. The CDR3 nucleotides read TGCGCCAGCAGTAGGGGGACAGGCGATCTCCGGGGACTCGAGCAGTACTTC.

This chain connects TRBV14 to TRBJ2-2, with D possibly being TRBD2 (5 bases). The CDR3 extends over 15 amino acids. Germline-derived CDR1 and CDR2 are SGHDN and FVKESK. Between the trimmed V and J ends, which lost 6 bases and 4 bases, there was a span of 15 bases. This chain's CDR3 is CASSEEEDFTGELFF. The CDR3 DNA follows: TGTGCCAGCAGTGAGGAGGAGGACTTCACCGGGGAGCTGTTTTTT. The variable domain in full, completed from reference TRBV14 and TRBJ2-2, reads EAGVTQFPSHSVIEKGQTVTLRCDPISGHDNLYWYRRVMGKEIKFLLHFVKESKQDESGMPNNRFLAERTGGTYSTLKVQPAELEDSGVYFCASSEEEDFTGELFFGEGSRLTVL.

On this clone itself: Other DNA sequences within the sample encode an identical CDR3. In nucleotides, the CDR3 is TGTGCCAGCAGTTCTTATCAGCCCCAGCATTTT. Encoded protein: CASSSYQPQHF. J is TRBJ1-5 and V is TRBV28; D uncertain. The CDR3 consists of 11 residues. The germline V and J ends were trimmed by 4 bases and 5 bases, with 3 bases remaining between them. The germline CDR1 and CDR2 sequences are MDHEN and SYDVKM.

The chain is built from TRBV18 and TRBJ1-1; D is unclear. The length of the CDR3 is 13 residues. Germline V gene data show CDR1 as KGHSH and CDR2 as LQKENI. V shed 3 bases and J shed 3 bases, with 8 bases lying between them. CDR3 DNA: TGTGCCAGCTCACCGCGCCAGGACACTGAAGCTTTCTTT. This sequence encodes CASSPRQDTEAFF.

This chain joins TRBV5-1 and TRBJ1-2, with 10 bases identical to TRBD1. The germline CDR1 and CDR2 sequences are SGHRS and YFSETQ. The V segment lost 3 bases and the J segment 8 bases; nucleotides outside the gene matches: 4. CDR3 length equals 13 residues. The CDR3 nucleotides read TGCGCCAGCAGCTCCGGGACAGGGGTAGGCTACACCTTC. It is translated as CASSSGTGVGYTF.

The chain couples TRBV7-2 to TRBJ2-4; 9 bases are a match to TRBD1. The germline V gene has CDR1 SGHTA and CDR2 FQGNSA. Trimming cost V 5 bases and J 8 bases; bases outside gene matches: 10. CDR3 size: 15 residues. The CDR3 protein is CASSPGDREVDIQYF. The CDR3 coding sequence is TGTGCCAGCAGCCCTGGGGACAGGGAAGTTGACATTCAGTACTTC.

This clone appeared a few times. This chain joins TRBV19 and TRBJ1-3; TRBD1 might be the D (5 bases). Deletions cut 4 bases from V and 5 bases from J, with 12 bases between. The germline gives CDR1 LNHDA, CDR2 SQIVND (reference sequence). The CDR3 is 14 amino acids. The CDR3 loop is CASSTGMKRNTIYF. CDR3 in DNA: TGTGCCAGTAGTACAGGGATGAAAAGAAACACCATATATTTT.

The chain links TRBV28 to TRBJ2-3; 8 bases map to TRBD2. The CDR3 extends over 14 amino acids. V lost 7 bases and J lost 5; bases outside the gene matches: 8. CDR1 MDHEN and CDR2 SYDVKM come from the germline V gene. This chain's CDR3 is CASKAGGPIDTQYF. The CDR3 region has the DNA TGTGCCAGCAAGGCGGGAGGCCCTATAGATACGCAGTATTTT. The variable domain in full, with the rest retrieved from reference TRBV28 and TRBJ2-3, is DVKVTQSSRYLVKRTGEKVFLECVQDMDHENMFWYRQDPGLGLRLIYFSYDVKMKEKGDIPEGYSVSREKKERFSLILESASTNQTSMYLCASKAGGPIDTQYFGPGTRLTVL.

The rearrangement joins TRBV20-1 to TRBJ2-3, with 7 bases identical to TRBD2. Germline CDR1 and CDR2: DFQATT and SNEGSKA (reference sequence). The CDR3 has 11 residues. Unmatched junction bases numbered 3, after V lost 8 bases and J lost 4 bases. CDR3 amino acids: CSTGGPDTQYF. In DNA, the CDR3 is TGCAGTACGGGGGGTCCAGATACGCAGTATTTT.

Details on this clone: Other DNA sequences in the same sample also yield this CDR3. The CDR3 reads CASSIGGGTDTQYF. In DNA, the CDR3 is TGTGCCAGTAGTATAGGGGGCGGCACAGATACGCAGTATTTT. The chain links TRBV19 to TRBJ2-3, with a tentative D call TRBD1 (5 bases). The germline CDR1 and CDR2 sequences are LNHDA and SQIVND (reference sequence). This CDR3 comprises 14 residues. Between the trimmed V and J ends, which lost 1 base and 1 base, there was a span of 6 bases.

The count of this clone is one. This chain joins TRBV7-9 and TRBJ1-1, with D perhaps matching TRBD1 (5 bases). Germline CDR1 reads SEHNR; CDR2 reads FQNEAQ (reference sequence). The CDR3 loop spans 15 amino acids. The germline V and J ends were trimmed by 1 base and 3 bases, with 12 bases remaining between them. CDR3 region: CASSLVGPQDTEAFF. The DNA of the CDR3 is TGTGCCAGCAGCTTAGTGGGGCCCCAGGACACTGAAGCTTTCTTT.

This CDR3 reads CASSPPGGINQPQHF. The CDR3 DNA reads TGTGCCAGCAGTCCCCCGGGGGGGATTAATCAGCCCCAGCATTTT. The chain has TRBV2 and TRBJ1-5, with D possibly TRBD1 on 5 matching bases. From germline, CDR1 is SNHLY and CDR2 FYNNEI. The CDR3 contains 15 residues. V shed 5 bases and J shed 4 bases, with 15 bases lying between them.

The chain recombines TRBV7-2 with TRBJ1-6; possible D gene TRBD1, 5 bases. CDR1 is SGHTA and CDR2 is FQGNSA in the germline V gene. Trimming stripped 8 bases from V and 0 bases from J, with 14 bases between. There are 16 residues in the CDR3. CDR3 region: CASVDSPSSYNSPLHF. As DNA, the CDR3 is TGTGCCAGCGTAGACAGCCCGAGCTCCTATAATTCACCCCTCCACTTT.

This chain links TRBV7-8 with TRBJ2-1; TRBD2 might be the D (5 bases). Trimming removed 4 bases at V and 1 base at J, with 8 bases between. The CDR3 runs to 14 residues. Germline lookup yields CDR1 SGHVS and CDR2 FQNEAQ. Here the CDR3 reads CASSSPGSYNEQFF. For the CDR3, the DNA is TGTGCCAGCAGCTCGCCGGGGTCCTACAATGAGCAGTTCTTC. The full variable domain, in which reference TRBV7-8 and TRBJ2-1 provide the parts outside the CDR3, is GAGVSQSPRYKVAKRGQDVALRCDPISGHVSLFWYQQALGQGPEFLTYFQNEAQLDKSGLPSDRFFAERPEGSVSTLKIQRTQQEDSAVYLCASSSPGSYNEQFFGPGTRLTVL.

This clone was detected only once. The rearrangement links TRBV24-1 to TRBJ2-1; 10 nucleotides align to TRBD2. V shed 4 bases and J 6 bases; nucleotides not matched to a gene: 14. The germline CDR1 and CDR2 sequences are KGHDR and SFDVKD. The CDR3 covers 18 residues. In DNA, the CDR3 is TGTGCCACCAGTGAGACAGCGGGAGGGCCGCGGGAGAGCAATGAGCAGTTCTTC. Residues: CATSETAGGPRESNEQFF.

The chain links TRBV25-1 to TRBJ2-2; 11 bases map to TRBD2. V was pared by 8 bases and J by 3 bases, with 5 bases of the junction left unmatched. Looked up from germline, CDR1 is MGHDK and CDR2 is SYGVNS. There are 15 residues in the CDR3. Here the CDR3 DNA reads TGTGCCAGCTGTCTAGCGGGGGGACACACCGGGGAGCTGTTTTTT. It encodes CASCLAGGHTGELFF.

This chain links TRBV6-5 with TRBJ2-7; no clear D. This CDR3 is built from 15 residues. CDR1 MNHEY and CDR2 SVGAGI come from the germline V gene. The V gene lost 6 bases and the J gene lost 3 bases, with 18 bases spanning the gap. The CDR3 region is CASSVTTFPGYEQYF. CDR3 in DNA: TGTGCCAGCAGCGTTACGACGTTCCCGGGCTACGAGCAGTACTTC.

J is TRBJ2-1 and V is TRBV7-2; weak D call: TRBD2 (7 bases). Germline-derived CDR1 and CDR2 are SGHTA and FQGNSA. V dropped 5 bases and J dropped 6 bases, with 17 bases sitting between them. The CDR3 is 15 residues long. The CDR3 loop reads CASSPGGLAFNEQFF. In DNA form, the CDR3 reads TGTGCCAGCAGCCCGGGGGGCCTAGCGTTCAATGAGCAGTTCTTC.

This clone was detected a few times. The chain combines TRBV3-1 (or the pseudogene TRBV3-2) with TRBJ2-7; 7 bases are a match to TRBD2. CDR1 and CDR2 from the germline V gene are LGHDT and YNNKEL (reference sequence). Unmatched junction bases numbered 4, after V lost 3 bases and J lost 11 bases. The CDR3 totals 11 residues. In nucleotides, the CDR3 is TGTGCCAGCAGCCAGGGACTACACGAGTACTTC. Encoded protein: CASSQGLHEYF.